A single sample is the source of the 16 T cell receptor beta chains below, sequenced in a study of Ad26.COV2.S vaccination and SARS-CoV-2 variants. The sample's treatment: approximately 18 received Ad26.COV2.S at low or high dose, single or two shots; five or six received placebo; per-sample allocation not given. The investigators took samples on day 63 after the first vaccine or placebo injection. Clones were sequenced by immunoSEQ multiplex PCR, and TCRdb holds only the in-frame ones, with some missing. The data contain roughly 380,000 clones, 80% to 90% of them singletons. The sequencing used peripheral blood, collected in a trial of Ad26.COV2.S vaccine versus placebo. The receptor source for this set is a person between 18 and 65 years old who received the Ad26.COV2.S COVID-19 vaccine or a placebo.

This chain uses TRBV4-1 with TRBJ2-3; D not certain. CDR3 length equals 12 residues. Trimming took 1 base from V and 6 from J, leaving 5 bases between them. Germline V gives CDR1 MGHRA, CDR2 YSYEKL. In nucleotides, the CDR3 is TGCGCCAGCAGCCAAGTATCGGATACGCAGTATTTT. Encoded protein: CASSQVSDTQYF.

The gene calls are TRBV6-4 and TRBJ2-2; no clear D. The CDR3 runs to 13 residues. Germline V gives CDR1 MRHNA, CDR2 SNTAGT. With 1 base removed from V and 6 bases from J, the gap between germline ends came to 6 bases. In nucleotides, the CDR3 is TGTGCCAGCAGTGACTTTGGGGCCGGGGAGCTGTTTTTT. Protein: CASSDFGAGELFF.

This clone was found a few times. The V call is TRBV7-3, the J call TRBJ1-1; the D gene is possibly TRBD1 (5 bases). The length of the CDR3 is 14 residues. Germline CDR1 SGHTA, CDR2 FQGTGA. V was clipped by 5 bases and J by 5 bases, with 15 bases between them. The CDR3 spells CASSPSGVRTEAFF. CDR3 in DNA: TGTGCCAGCAGCCCATCGGGGGTACGAACTGAAGCTTTCTTT.

The CDR3 bases are TGCGCCAGCAGCTTGGAGGACAGTTGGAATGAAAAACTGTTTTTT. Protein: CASSLEDSWNEKLFF. The chain links TRBV5-1 to TRBJ1-4, with D possibly matching TRBD1 (6 bases). This CDR3 region has 15 residues. V lost 0 bases to trimming and J lost 5 bases, with 11 bases between them. Germline V gene lookup returns CDR1 SGHRS and CDR2 YFSETQ.

V is TRBV2 and J is TRBJ2-6; no firm D call. Trimming left V 8 bases short and J 4 bases short, with 9 bases between. Germline CDR1 is SNHLY and CDR2 is FYNNEI. The CDR3 runs to 13 residues. The CDR3 DNA reads as TGTGCCAGCCAACTAAGCGGGGCCAACGTCCTGACTTTC. It yields the protein CASQLSGANVLTF.

The rearrangement links TRBV12-5 to TRBJ2-1, with D perhaps TRBD1 or TRBD2 (5 bases each). CDR1 is LGHNT and CDR2 is FRNRAP in the germline V gene. The CDR3 length is 14 residues. Trimming removed 1 base at V and 9 bases at J, with 13 bases between. The CDR3 region has the DNA TGTGCTAGTGGTTTGGGGATGGGGACGGGTGAGCAGTTCTTC. Translation gives CASGLGMGTGEQFF. Full variable domain (rest looked up from reference TRBV12-5 and TRBJ2-1): DARVTQTPRHKVTEMGQEVTMRCQPILGHNTVFWYRQTMMQGLELLAYFRNRAPLDDSGMPKDRFSAEMPDATLATLKIQPSEPRDSAVYFCASGLGMGTGEQFFGPGTRLTVL.

This clone turned up a few times. V gene TRBV3-1 (or the pseudogene TRBV3-2) combines with J gene TRBJ1-6; 10 nucleotides match TRBD1. Germline CDR1 reads LGHDT; CDR2 reads YNNKEL (reference sequence). This CDR3 contains 17 residues. With 4 bases clipped from V and 9 bases from J, the junction kept 12 bases outside the gene matches. CDR3 in amino acids: CASSPYDGGTGASPLHF. The CDR3 DNA sequence: TGTGCCAGCAGCCCGTACGACGGCGGGACAGGGGCTTCACCCCTCCACTTT.

This clone was observed a few times. The same CDR3 can be traced to other DNA sequences in this sample. J is TRBJ1-4 and V is TRBV11-2; TRBD1 agrees at 9 bases. V lost 1 base to trimming and J lost 4 bases; unmatched junction nucleotides: 1. Germline V CDR1 and CDR2: SGHAT, FQNNGV. This CDR3 is built from 15 residues. CDR3 sequence reads: CASSLGGQGNEKLFF. The CDR3 DNA follows: TGTGCCAGCAGCTTAGGGGGACAGGGTAATGAAAAACTGTTTTTT.

Turning to this clone: Different DNA sequences within this sample yield the same CDR3. The J gene is TRBJ1-2, the V gene TRBV11-2, with 7 positions matching TRBD1. Per the germline V gene, CDR1 is SGHAT and CDR2 is FQNNGV. Trimming took 4 bases from V and 4 from J; bases not matched to a gene: 3. The CDR3 totals 13 residues. The CDR3 nucleotides read TGTGCCAGCAGCTCAGGGGGGACCTATGGCTACACCTTC. This codes for CASSSGGTYGYTF.

J is TRBJ1-1 and V is TRBV9; 10 positions agree with TRBD1. V lost 4 bases, J lost 0 bases, and 9 bases stayed unmatched. The germline V gene has CDR1 SGDLS and CDR2 YYNGEE. The CDR3 is 17 amino acids. The CDR3 sequence is CASSRRGTGVMNTEAFF. CDR3 nucleotide sequence: TGTGCCAGCAGCCGTCGTGGGACAGGGGTCATGAACACTGAAGCTTTCTTT.

The chain joins TRBV11-3 to TRBJ2-1; no firm D call. The length of the CDR3 is 15 residues. Germline CDR1 is SGHNT and CDR2 is YENEEA. The V end lost 1 base, the J end lost 0 bases, and 7 bases lay between the germline ends. In DNA form, the CDR3 reads TGTGCCAGCAGCTTAGGCTCTTCCTCCTACAATGAGCAGTTCTTC. It encodes CASSLGSSSYNEQFF.

The chain carries TRBV3-1 (or the pseudogene TRBV3-2) and TRBJ1-2; 9 bases align to TRBD1. Germline V gene data show CDR1 as LGHDT and CDR2 as YNNKEL (reference sequence). This CDR3 region has 13 residues. J was trimmed by 12 bases and V by 4 bases; bases with no gene match: 9. CDR3 sequence (DNA): TGTGCCAGCAGCCCCCGGGACAGGGTATCCGACACCTTC. Amino acid sequence: CASSPRDRVSDTF.

The sample holds one count of this clone. This chain joins TRBV4-3 and TRBJ1-2; 9 nucleotides align to TRBD1. V shed 4 bases and J 3 bases; nucleotides not matched to a gene: 9. CDR3 length: 16 residues. Germline V gene data show CDR1 as LGHNA and CDR2 as YSLEER. The CDR3 DNA reads as TGCGCCAGCAGCCGAGCCGGGACAGGGTCCGACTATGGCTACACCTTC. Amino acids: CASSRAGTGSDYGYTF.

V and J are TRBV4-3 and TRBJ1-1; TRBD1 is a possible D gene (6 bases). The CDR3 has 16 residues. The germline V gene has CDR1 LGHNA and CDR2 YSLEER. Trimming shortened V by 3 bases and J by 5 bases, and 19 bases separated the two germline ends. In DNA form, the CDR3 reads TGCGCCAGCAGCCATGGGGCAACGGGGGCGGGGACTGAAGCTTTCTTT. Residues: CASSHGATGAGTEAFF.

The gene calls are TRBV4-2 and TRBJ2-3; 12 nucleotides agree with TRBD1. This CDR3 comprises 16 residues. Germline-derived CDR1 and CDR2 are LGHNA and YNFKEQ. The ends lost 1 base at V and 4 bases at J; junction bases unmatched: 3. The CDR3 DNA reads TGTGCCAGCAGCCAAGCCGGGACAGGGGGCGCAGATACGCAGTATTTT. As protein: CASSQAGTGGADTQYF.

This chain uses TRBV19 with TRBJ2-2, with a possible D match to TRBD2 (5 bases). This CDR3 region has 15 residues. Trimming removed 6 bases at V and 8 bases at J, with 19 bases between. Germline V CDR1 and CDR2: LNHDA, SQIVND (reference sequence). CDR3 DNA: TGTGCCAGTAGCGAATGGAGCGGCCGGGCTGGGGAGCTGTTTTTT. It specifies CASSEWSGRAGELFF.